This TCR beta chain is from a study of post-analysis software for immune sequencing data. Looking at the study overall: The patients showed relapsing-remitting, secondary progressive and progressive-relapsing multiple sclerosis courses. Regarding the study as a whole: Significantly decreased normalized Chao1 diversity was recorded for multiple sclerosis patients relative to controls. Among 5 or 6 TRBV segments more frequent in patients than controls were TRBV5-6, TRBV5-1 and TRBV20-1.

Every TCR beta cDNA library bore unique molecular identifiers. TCRdb re-analysed the PCR reads in MiXCR, keeping a single row per CDR3 protein. The sample yields some 450,000 distinct CDR3 sequences, around 40% seen once. CDR1 and CDR2 from the germline V gene are LGHNA and YNFKEQ. V was clipped by 4 bases and J by 4 bases; unmatched bases: 8. The CDR3 totals 15 residues. Regarding this clonotype: Its antigen is unidentified.

The TCR sequence derives from a girl under 18 with multiple sclerosis. The chain uses TRBV4-2 and TRBJ2-5, with 8 positions matching TRBD1. Material for sequencing was blood. The chain's CDR3 is CASSPTGRGRETQYF. The CDR3 DNA reads TGTGCCAGCAGCCCAACAGGCAGGGGGCGAGAGACCCAGTACTTC.